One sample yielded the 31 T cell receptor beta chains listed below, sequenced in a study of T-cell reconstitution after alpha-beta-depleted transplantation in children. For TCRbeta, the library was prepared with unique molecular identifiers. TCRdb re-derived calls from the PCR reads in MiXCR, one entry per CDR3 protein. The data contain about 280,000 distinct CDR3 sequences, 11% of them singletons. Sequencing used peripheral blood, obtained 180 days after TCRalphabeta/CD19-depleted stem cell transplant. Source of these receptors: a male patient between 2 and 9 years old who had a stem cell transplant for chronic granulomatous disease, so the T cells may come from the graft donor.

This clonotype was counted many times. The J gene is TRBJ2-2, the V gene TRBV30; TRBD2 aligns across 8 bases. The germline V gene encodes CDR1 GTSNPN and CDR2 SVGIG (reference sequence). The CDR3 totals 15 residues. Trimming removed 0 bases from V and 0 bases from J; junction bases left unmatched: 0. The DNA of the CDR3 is TGTGCCTGGAGTGTACTAGCGGCGAACACCGGGGAGCTGTTTTTT. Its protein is CAWSVLAANTGELFF.

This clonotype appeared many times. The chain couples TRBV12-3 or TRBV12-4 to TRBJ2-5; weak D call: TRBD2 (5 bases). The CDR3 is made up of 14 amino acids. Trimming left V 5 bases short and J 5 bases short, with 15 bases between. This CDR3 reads CASSGAREPETQYF. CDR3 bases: TGTGCCAGCAGTGGAGCCCGGGAACCGGAGACCCAGTACTTC.

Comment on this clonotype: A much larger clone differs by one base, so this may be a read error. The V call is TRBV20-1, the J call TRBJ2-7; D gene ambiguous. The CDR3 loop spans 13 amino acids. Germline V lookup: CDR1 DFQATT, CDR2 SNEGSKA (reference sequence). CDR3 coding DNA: TGCAGTGCTCCTACACGGAGCTCCAACGAGCAGTACTTC. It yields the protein CSAPTRSSNEQYF.

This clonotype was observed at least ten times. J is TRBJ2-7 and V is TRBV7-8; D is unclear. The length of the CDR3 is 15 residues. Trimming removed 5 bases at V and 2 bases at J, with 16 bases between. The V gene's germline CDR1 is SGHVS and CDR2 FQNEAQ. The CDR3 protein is CASSRPFGLAYEQYF. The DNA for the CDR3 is TGTGCCAGCAGCCGACCGTTTGGGCTAGCCTACGAGCAGTACTTC.

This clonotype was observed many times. The CDR3 DNA sequence: TGTGCCACCAGTGATGCTGCCCTCTCGGCCCAGTTTTGCTCCTATAATTCACCCCTCCACTTT. This translates into CATSDAALSAQFCSYNSPLHF. This sequence joins TRBV24-1 and TRBJ1-6; D remains unclear. From germline, CDR1 is KGHDR and CDR2 SFDVKD. V gave up 3 bases and J gave up 0 bases, with 23 bases separating them. This CDR3 has 21 residues.

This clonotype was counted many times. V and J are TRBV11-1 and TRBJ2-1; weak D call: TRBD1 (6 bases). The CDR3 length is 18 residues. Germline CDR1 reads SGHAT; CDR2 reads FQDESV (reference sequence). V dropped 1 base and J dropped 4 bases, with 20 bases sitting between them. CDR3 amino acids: CASSLVHYRELRYNEQFF. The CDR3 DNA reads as TGTGCCAGCAGCTTAGTCCATTACAGGGAACTCAGGTACAATGAGCAGTTCTTC.

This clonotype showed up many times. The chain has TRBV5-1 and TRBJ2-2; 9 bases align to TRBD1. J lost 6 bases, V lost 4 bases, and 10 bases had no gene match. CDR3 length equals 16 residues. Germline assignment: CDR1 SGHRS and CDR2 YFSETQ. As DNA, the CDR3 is TGCGCCAGCAGCCTGGCGGGACAGGGAGTTGCCGGGGAGCTGTTTTTT. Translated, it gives CASSLAGQGVAGELFF. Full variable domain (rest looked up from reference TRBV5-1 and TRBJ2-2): KAGVTQTPRYLIKTRGQQVTLSCSPISGHRSVSWYQQTPGQGLQFLFEYFSETQRNKGNFPGRFSGRQFSNSRSEMNVSTLELGDSALYLCASSLAGQGVAGELFFGEGSRLTVL.

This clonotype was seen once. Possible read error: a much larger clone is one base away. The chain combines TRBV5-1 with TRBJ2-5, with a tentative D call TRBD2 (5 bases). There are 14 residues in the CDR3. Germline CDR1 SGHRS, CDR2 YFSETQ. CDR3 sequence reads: CASRLVRGQETQYF. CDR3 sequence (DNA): TGCGCCAGCCGCTTGGTTCGGGGCCAAGAGACCCAGTACTTC.

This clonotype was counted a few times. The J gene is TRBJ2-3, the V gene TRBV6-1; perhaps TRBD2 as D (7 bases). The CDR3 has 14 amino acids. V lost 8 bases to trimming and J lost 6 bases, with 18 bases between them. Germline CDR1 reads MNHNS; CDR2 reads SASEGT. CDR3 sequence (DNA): TGTGCCAGCTCGGCACTACGGGGGGCGGATACGCAGTATTTT. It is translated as CASSALRGADTQYF.

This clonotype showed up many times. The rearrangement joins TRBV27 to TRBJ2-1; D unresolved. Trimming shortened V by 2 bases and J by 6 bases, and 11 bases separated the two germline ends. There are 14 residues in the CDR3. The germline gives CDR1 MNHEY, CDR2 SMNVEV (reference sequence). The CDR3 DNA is TGTGCCAGCAGTTTAGAGAGATATGTCAATGAGCAGTTCTTC. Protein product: CASSLERYVNEQFF.

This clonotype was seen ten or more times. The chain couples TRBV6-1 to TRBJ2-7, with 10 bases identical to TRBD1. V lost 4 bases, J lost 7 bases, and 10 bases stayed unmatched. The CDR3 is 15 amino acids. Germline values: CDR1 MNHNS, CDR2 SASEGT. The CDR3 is CASSALGTGVREQYF. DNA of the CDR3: TGTGCCAGCAGTGCCCTCGGGACAGGGGTCAGGGAGCAGTACTTC.

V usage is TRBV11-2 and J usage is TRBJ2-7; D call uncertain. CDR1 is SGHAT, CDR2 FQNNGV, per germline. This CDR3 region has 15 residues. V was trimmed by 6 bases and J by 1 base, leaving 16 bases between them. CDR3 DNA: TGTGCCAGCAGAGTACGTTTTGGGCAGTCCTACGAGCAGTACTTC. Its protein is CASRVRFGQSYEQYF.

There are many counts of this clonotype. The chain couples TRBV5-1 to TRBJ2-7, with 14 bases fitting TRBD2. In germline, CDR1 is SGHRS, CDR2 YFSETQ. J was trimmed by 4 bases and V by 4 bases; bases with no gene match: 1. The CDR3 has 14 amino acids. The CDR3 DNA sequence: TGCGCCAGCAGCCGGACTAGCGGGAGGTACGAGCAGTACTTC. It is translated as CASSRTSGRYEQYF.

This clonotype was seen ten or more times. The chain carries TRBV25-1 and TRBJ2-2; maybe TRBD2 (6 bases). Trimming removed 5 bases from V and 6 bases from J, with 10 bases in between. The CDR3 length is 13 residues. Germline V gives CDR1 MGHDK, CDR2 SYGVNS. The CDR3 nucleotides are TGTGCCAGCAGTCGGGGGAAGTCCGGGGAGCTGTTTTTT. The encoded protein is CASSRGKSGELFF.

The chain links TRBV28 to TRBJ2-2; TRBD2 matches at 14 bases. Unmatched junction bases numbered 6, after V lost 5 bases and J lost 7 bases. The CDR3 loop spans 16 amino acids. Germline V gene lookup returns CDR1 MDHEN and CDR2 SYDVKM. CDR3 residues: CASSPGTSGRGGELFF. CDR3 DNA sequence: TGTGCCAGCAGTCCCGGGACTAGCGGGAGAGGCGGGGAGCTGTTTTTT.

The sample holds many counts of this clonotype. For the CDR3, the DNA is TGTGCCATCAGTTCGTCCCTAGGGGTTTCCTACGAGCAGTACTTC. Protein sequence: CAISSSLGVSYEQYF. The chain carries TRBV10-3 and TRBJ2-7, with D possibly being TRBD1 (5 bases). V lost 5 bases and J lost 1, with 15 bases in between. The CDR3 has 15 residues. Germline V gives CDR1 ENHRY, CDR2 SYGVKD.

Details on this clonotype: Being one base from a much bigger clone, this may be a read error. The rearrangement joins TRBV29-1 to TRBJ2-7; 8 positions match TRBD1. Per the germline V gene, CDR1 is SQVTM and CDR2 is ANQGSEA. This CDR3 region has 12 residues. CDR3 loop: CSVEDRALGQSF. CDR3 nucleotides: TGCAGCGTTGAGGACAGGGCGTTAGGGCAGTCCTTC.

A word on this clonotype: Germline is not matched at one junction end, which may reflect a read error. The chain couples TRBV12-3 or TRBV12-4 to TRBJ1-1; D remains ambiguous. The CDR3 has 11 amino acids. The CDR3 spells CASTWNTEALF. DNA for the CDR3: TGTGCCAGCACCTGGAACACCGAAGCTTTATTT.

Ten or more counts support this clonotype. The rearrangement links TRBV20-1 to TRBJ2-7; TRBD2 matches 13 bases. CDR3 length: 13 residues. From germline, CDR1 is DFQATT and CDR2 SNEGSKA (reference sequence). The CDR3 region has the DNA TGCACCTCAAGGACTAGCGGGAGTGGGAAGCAGTACTTC. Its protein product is CTSRTSGSGKQYF.

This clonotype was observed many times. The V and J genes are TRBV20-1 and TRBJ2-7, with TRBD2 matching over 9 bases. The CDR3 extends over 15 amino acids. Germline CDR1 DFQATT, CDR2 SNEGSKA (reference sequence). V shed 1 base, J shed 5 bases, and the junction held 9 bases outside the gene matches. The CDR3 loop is CSARGPRGRDHEQYF. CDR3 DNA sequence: TGCAGTGCTAGAGGTCCTCGCGGGAGGGACCACGAGCAGTACTTC.

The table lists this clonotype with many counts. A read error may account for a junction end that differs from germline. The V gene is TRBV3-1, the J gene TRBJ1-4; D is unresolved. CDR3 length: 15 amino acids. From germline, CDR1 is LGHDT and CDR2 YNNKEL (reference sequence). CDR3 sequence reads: CASSSRAPRAGKTVF. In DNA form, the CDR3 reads TGTGCCAGCAGCAGTCGGGCTCCTCGGGCGGGAAAAACTGTTTTT. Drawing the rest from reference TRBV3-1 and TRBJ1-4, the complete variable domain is DTAVSQTPKYLVTQMGNDKSIKCEQNLGHDTMYWYKQDSKKFLKIMFSYNNKELIINETVPNRFSPKSPDKAHLNLHINSLELGDSAVYFCASSSRAPRAGKTVFGSGTQLSVL.

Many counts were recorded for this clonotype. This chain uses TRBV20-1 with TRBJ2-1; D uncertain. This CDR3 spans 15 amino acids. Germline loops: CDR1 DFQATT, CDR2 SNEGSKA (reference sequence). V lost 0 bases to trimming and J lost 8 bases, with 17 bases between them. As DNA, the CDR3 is TGCAGTGCTAGAGATGGAGAGGCGCGCCCTTATGAGCAGTTCTTC. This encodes CSARDGEARPYEQFF.

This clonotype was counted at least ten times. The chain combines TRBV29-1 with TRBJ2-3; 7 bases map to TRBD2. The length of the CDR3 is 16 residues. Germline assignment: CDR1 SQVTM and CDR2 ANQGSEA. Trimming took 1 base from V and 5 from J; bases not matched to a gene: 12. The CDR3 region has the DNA TGCAGCGTTGAAGGGAGGAGGGAGGGCCGTGGAGATACGCAGTATTTT. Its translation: CSVEGRREGRGDTQYF.

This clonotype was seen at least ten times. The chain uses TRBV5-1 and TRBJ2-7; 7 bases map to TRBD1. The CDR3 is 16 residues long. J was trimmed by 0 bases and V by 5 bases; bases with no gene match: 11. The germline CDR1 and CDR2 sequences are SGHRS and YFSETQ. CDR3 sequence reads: CASRYMTGSSSYEQYF. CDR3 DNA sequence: TGCGCCAGCAGATACATGACAGGGTCAAGCTCCTACGAGCAGTACTTC.

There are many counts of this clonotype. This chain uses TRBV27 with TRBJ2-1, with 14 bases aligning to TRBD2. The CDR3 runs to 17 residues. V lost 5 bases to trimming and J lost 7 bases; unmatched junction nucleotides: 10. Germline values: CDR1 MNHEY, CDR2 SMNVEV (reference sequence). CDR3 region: CASSPRLAGGAKNEQFF. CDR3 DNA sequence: TGTGCCAGCAGTCCCCGACTAGCGGGAGGGGCAAAAAATGAGCAGTTCTTC.

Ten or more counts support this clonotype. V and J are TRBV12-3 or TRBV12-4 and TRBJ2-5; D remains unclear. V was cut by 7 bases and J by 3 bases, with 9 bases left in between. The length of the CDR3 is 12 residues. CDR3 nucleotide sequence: TGTGCCAGCACCCTAGGGAAAGAGACCCAGTACTTC. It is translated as CASTLGKETQYF.

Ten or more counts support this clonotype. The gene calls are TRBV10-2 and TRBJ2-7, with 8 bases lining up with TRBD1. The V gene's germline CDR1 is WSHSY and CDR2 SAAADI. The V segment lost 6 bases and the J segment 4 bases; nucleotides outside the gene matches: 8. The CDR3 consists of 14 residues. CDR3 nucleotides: TGCGCCAGCAGAGAGACAGGGGTTAGGTACGAGCAGTACTTC. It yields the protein CASRETGVRYEQYF.

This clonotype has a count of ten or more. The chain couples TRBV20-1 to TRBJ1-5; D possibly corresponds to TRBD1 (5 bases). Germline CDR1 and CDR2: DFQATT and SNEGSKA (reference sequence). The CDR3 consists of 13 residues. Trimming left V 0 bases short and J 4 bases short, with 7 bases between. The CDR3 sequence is CSARDRDNQPQHF. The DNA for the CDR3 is TGCAGTGCTAGAGACAGGGATAATCAGCCCCAGCATTTT.

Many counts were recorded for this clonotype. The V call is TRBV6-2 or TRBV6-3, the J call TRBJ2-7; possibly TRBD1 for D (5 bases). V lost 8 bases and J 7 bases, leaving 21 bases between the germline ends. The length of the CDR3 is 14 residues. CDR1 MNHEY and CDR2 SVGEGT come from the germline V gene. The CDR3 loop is CASGDDRGMNEQYF. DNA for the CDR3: TGTGCCAGCGGAGACGACAGAGGAATGAATGAGCAGTACTTC.

CDR3 DNA sequence: TGTGCCAGCAGCTTTATACAGGCCTCTGGAAACACCATATATTTT. Amino acid sequence: CASSFIQASGNTIYF. This chain connects TRBV11-2 to TRBJ1-3; tentatively, D is TRBD1 (5 bases). This CDR3 comprises 15 residues. The V end was cut by 3 bases, the J end by 0 bases, with 9 bases between. Germline CDR1 SGHAT, CDR2 FQNNGV.

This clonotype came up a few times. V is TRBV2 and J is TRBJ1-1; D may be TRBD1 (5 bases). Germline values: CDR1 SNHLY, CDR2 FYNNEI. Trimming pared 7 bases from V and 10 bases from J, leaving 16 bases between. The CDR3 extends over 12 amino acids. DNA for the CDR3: TGTGCCAGCACCCGGGGACCCCTGGGAGCTTTCTTT. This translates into CASTRGPLGAFF.